This TCR beta chain is from a study of cytomegalovirus exposure and HLA in healthy donors. The overall study: Prior work identified 95 million to 120 million unique TCR beta sequences in some 180 million T cells. Study observations and caveats: A few V segments could not be told apart, such as TRBV6-2 and TRBV6-3, and were left out.

Trimming took 1 base from V and 2 from J, leaving 13 bases between them. The V gene's germline CDR1 is LGHNA and CDR2 YNFKEQ. The CDR3 is 16 residues long. The PCR made use of 60 Vbeta and 13 Jbeta primers. Data came from immunoSEQ multiplex PCR; TCRdb stores just in-frame clones and leaves some out. Its clone listing holds under 95,000 clones. About this clone: Its specificity is unknown.

Healthy bone marrow donors made up the cohort. Sequencing was carried out using PBMCs. The source of this sequence is a man between 18 and 29 years old in good health and CMV-seropositive. V usage is TRBV4-2 and J usage is TRBJ2-3, with D possibly TRBD2 on 6 matching bases. CDR3 loop: CASSQVYGRATDTQYF. In nucleotides, the CDR3 is TGTGCCAGCAGCCAAGTATACGGGAGAGCCACAGATACGCAGTATTTT.